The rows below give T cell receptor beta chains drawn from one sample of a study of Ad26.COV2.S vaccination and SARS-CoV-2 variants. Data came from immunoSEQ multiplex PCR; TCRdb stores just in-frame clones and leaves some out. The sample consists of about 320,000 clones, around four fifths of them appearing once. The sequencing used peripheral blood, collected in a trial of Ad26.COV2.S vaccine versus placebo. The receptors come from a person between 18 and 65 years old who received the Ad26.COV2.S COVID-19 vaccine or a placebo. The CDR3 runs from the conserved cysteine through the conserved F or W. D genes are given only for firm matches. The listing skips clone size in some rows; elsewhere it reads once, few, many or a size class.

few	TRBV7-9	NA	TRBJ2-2	TGTGCCAGCAGCTTAGTATTGGCCGGGGAGCTGTTTTTT	CASSLVLAGELFF
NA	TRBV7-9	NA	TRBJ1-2	TGTGCCAGCAGCTTAGCTCCCCGGGATGCCCGCGGCTACACCTTC	CASSLAPRDARGYTF
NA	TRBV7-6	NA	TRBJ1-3	TGTGCCAGCAGCTTAAGAGGAGCGGGGCCCCACGATGCCATATATTTT	CASSLRGAGPHDAIYF
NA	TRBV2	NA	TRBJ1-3	TGTGCCAGCACCCTCCTGGGGCCTGGAAACACCATATATTTT	CASTLLGPGNTIYF
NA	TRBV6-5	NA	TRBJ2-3	TGTGCCAGCTCCCGACGAGGGGGGTGGGATACGCAGTATTTT	CASSRRGGWDTQYF
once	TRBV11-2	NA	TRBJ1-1	TGTGCCAGCAGCTTTCCGGCCCGCACTGAAGCTTTCTTT	CASSFPARTEAFF
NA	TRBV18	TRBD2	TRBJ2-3	TGTGCCAGCTCACGGGGGACTAGCGGACGGGGAGATACGCAGTATTTT	CASSRGTSGRGDTQYF
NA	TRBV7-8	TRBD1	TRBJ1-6	TGTGCCAGCAGCTACCTACAGGGGGTCGTCTATAATTCACCCCTCCACTTT	CASSYLQGVVYNSPLHF
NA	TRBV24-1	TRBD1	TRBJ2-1	TGTGCCACCAGTGAGCGGACAGGGTTTTCCTACAATGAGCAGTTCTTC	CATSERTGFSYNEQFF
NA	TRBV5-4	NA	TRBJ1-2	TGTGCCAGCAGCTTGGGGGGTTGGGGCTACACCTTC	CASSLGGWGYTF
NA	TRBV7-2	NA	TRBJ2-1	TGTGCCAGCAGGAGTACCAGGGGGGTAACGGCCTGGAATGAGCAGTTCTTC	CASRSTRGVTAWNEQFF
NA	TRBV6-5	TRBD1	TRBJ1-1	TGTGCCAGCAGCACAGGGGGCTGGGGCACTGAAGCTTTCTTT	CASSTGGWGTEAFF
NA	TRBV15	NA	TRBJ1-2	TGTGCCACCAGCAGAGACCTCACAGGCTATGACTTGGGTTATGGCTACACCTTC	CATSRDLTGYDLGYGYTF
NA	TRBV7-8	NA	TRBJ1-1	TGTGCCAGCAGCTTAAGAATGGACAACACTGAAGCTTTCTTT	CASSLRMDNTEAFF
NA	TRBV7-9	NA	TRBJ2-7	TGTGCCAGCAGCACGGACACCACCTACGAGCAGTACTTC	CASSTDTTYEQYF
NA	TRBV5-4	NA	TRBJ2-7	TGTGCCAGCAGCTCCGGACATGCAAACGAGCAGTACTTC	CASSSGHANEQYF
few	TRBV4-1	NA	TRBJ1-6	TGCGCCAGCAGCCAAGCCCTGCTGACCGTCTCCTATAATTCACCCCTCCACTTT	CASSQALLTVSYNSPLHF
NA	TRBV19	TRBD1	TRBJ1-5	TGTGCCAGTAGTCCGAGACAGGGTAATCAGCCCCAGCATTTT	CASSPRQGNQPQHF
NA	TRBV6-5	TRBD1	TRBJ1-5	TGTGCCAGTCGAAGGACAGGGCTCAATCAGCCCCAGCATTTT	CASRRTGLNQPQHF
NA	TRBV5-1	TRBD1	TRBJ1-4	TGCGCCAGCAGCTCTCGGACAGGGCAGGAGGAAAAACTGTTTTTT	CASSSRTGQEEKLFF
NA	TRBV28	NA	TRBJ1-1	TGTGCCAGCAGACAAATACAGGGTTCGAACACTGAAGCTTTCTTT	CASRQIQGSNTEAFF
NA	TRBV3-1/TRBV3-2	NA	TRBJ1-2	TGTGCCAGCAGCCAAGATAAGGGGACTGGTTATGGCTACACCTTC	CASSQDKGTGYGYTF
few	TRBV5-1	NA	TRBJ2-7	TGCGCCAGCAGCTTAGTCCGGGGGCCCTACGAGCAGTACTTC	CASSLVRGPYEQYF
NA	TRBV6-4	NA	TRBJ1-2	TGTGCCAGCAGGGATCACTATGGCTACACCTTC	CASRDHYGYTF
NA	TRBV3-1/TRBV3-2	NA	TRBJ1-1	TGTGCCAGCAGCCACCTTTATACCCGGAACACTGAAGCTTTCTTT	CASSHLYTRNTEAFF
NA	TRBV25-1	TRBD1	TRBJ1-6	TGTGCCAGCAGCCCGGACAGGGGGCAGAATTCACCCCTCCACTTT	CASSPDRGQNSPLHF
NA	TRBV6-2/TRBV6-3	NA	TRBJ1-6	TGTGCCAGCAGTTCCGTGGGGATTTATAATTCACCCCTCCACTTT	CASSSVGIYNSPLHF
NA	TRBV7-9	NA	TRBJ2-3	TGTGCCAGCATCCGGGGCCCAAGCACAGATACGCAGTATTTT	CASIRGPSTDTQYF
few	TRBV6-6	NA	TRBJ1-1	TGTGCCAGCAGGATCAAGGACAGCTACACTGAAGCTTTCTTT	CASRIKDSYTEAFF
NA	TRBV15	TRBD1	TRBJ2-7	TGTGCCACCAGCACCCAGGGGGCTGGCTACGAGCAGTACTTC	CATSTQGAGYEQYF
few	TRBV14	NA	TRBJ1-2	TGTGCCAGCAGCCAAGATCTGCTCCGCTGGTCGGAGGGTGACTATGGCTACACCTTC	CASSQDLLRWSEGDYGYTF
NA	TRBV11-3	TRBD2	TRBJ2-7	TGTGCCAGCAGCTTAGATCGGGGGGGGCGCGACTACGAGCAGTACTTC	CASSLDRGGRDYEQYF
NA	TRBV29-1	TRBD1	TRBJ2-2	TGCAGCGGGCGACAGGGGGATTCGAACACCGGGGAGCTGTTTTTT	CSGRQGDSNTGELFF
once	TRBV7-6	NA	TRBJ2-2	TGTGCCAGCAGCCTGCGTGGACTGAACACCGGGGAGCTGTTTTTT	CASSLRGLNTGELFF
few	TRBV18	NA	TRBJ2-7	TGTGCCAGCCCCGGTAGGGTTAAGGAGCAGTACTTC	CASPGRVKEQYF
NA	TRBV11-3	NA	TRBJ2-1	TGTGCCAGCACTAAGGCTCACAATGAGCAGTTCTTC	CASTKAHNEQFF
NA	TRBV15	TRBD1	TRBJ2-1	TGTGCCACCGAGACAGGGGGAGGAAATGAGCAGTTCTTC	CATETGGGNEQFF
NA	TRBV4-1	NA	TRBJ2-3	TGCGCCAGCAGCCACTTATTAGATACGCAGTATTTT	CASSHLLDTQYF
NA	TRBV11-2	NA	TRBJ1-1	TGTGCCAGCAGCTTAGTCTCGAACAGCAACACTGAAGCTTTCTTT	CASSLVSNSNTEAFF
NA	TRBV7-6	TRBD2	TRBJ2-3	TGTGCCAGCAGCTTAGGGACTAGTTGGACAGATACGCAGTATTTT	CASSLGTSWTDTQYF
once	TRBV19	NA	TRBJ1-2	TGTGCCAGTAGTCCGGGGACGGGAAGGGCTCTGGGCTACACCTTC	CASSPGTGRALGYTF
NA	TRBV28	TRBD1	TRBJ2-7	TGTGCCAGCAGTCGGACAGGGAGGAACGAGCAGTACTTC	CASSRTGRNEQYF
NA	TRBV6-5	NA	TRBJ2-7	TGTGCCAGCAGTTACTCGAGTCAGGGAGGCGAGCAGTACTTC	CASSYSSQGGEQYF
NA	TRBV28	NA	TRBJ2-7	TGTGCCAGCAGCATACTAGGCGGGGCGGGTGGCTACGAGCAGTACTTC	CASSILGGAGGYEQYF
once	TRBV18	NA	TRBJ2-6	TGTGCCAGCTCACCCGACAACTCTGGGGCCAACGTCCTGACTTTC	CASSPDNSGANVLTF
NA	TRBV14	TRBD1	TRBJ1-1	TGTGCCAGCAGCCAAGGATGGGACAGGTTGAACACTGAAGCTTTCTTT	CASSQGWDRLNTEAFF
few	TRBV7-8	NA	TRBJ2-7	TGTGCCAGCAGCCCCCCGTTGCGTCTGGGTTCCTACGAGCAGTACTTC	CASSPPLRLGSYEQYF
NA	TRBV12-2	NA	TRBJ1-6	TGTGCAAGTCGCTTCCCGGGCCCCTCGGAATCACCCCTCCACTTT	CASRFPGPSESPLHF
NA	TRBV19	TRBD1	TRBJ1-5	TGTGCCAGTAGACTAACAGGGGACCATAGCAATCAGCCCCAGCATTTT	CASRLTGDHSNQPQHF
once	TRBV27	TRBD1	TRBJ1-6	TGTGCCAGCAGCCGACAGGGGGCGTGGGGGGGTAATTCACCCCTCCACTTT	CASSRQGAWGGNSPLHF
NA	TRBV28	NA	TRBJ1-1	TGTGCCAGCAGTTTGCCGAACCGAGGGCTAGGGGACACTGAAGCTTTCTTT	CASSLPNRGLGDTEAFF
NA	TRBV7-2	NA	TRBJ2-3	TGTGCCAGCAGCTTATTGGGGGGCACAGATACGCAGTATTTT	CASSLLGGTDTQYF
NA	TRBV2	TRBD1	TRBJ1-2	TGTGCCAGCAGTTGGACAGGCTGGGATGGCTACACCTTC	CASSWTGWDGYTF
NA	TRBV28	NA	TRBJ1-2	TGTGCCAGCACCCGGGACAACTATGGCTACACCTTC	CASTRDNYGYTF
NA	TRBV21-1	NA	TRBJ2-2	TGTGCCAGCAGCAAAGTAAACCGATCGAACACCGGGGAGCTGTTTTTT	CASSKVNRSNTGELFF
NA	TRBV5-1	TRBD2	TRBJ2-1	TGCGCCAGCAGCCCAAGACTAGCGGGGACACGGGGCTCCTACAATGAGCAGTTCTTC	CASSPRLAGTRGSYNEQFF
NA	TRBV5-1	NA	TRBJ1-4	TGCGCCAGCAGCTTGGAACCGTTAGGAGGGGGTGAAAAACTGTTTTTT	CASSLEPLGGGEKLFF
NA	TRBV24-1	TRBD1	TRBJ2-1	TGTGCCACCAGTGATTTAGGGACAGGGGTAAATCCCTACAATGAGCAGTTCTTC	CATSDLGTGVNPYNEQFF
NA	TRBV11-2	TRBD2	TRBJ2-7	TGTGCCAGCAGCTTAGCGACGACTAGCGGGGGGGCCTACGAGCAGTACTTC	CASSLATTSGGAYEQYF